A selection of T cell receptor beta chains follows, all from one sample in a study of persistence of HIV-infected CD4 T cells. No antigen has been identified for these receptors. Data came from immunoSEQ multiplex PCR; TCRdb stores just in-frame clones and leaves some out. The top ten hold 2.5% to 3.5% of the sample, which has tens of thousands of clones, 75% to 85% seen once. Specimen: CD4+ T cells sorted from PBMCs after approximately 20-hour stimulation, collected from a patient who received antiretroviral therapy. The origin of the receptors is an adult man with HIV who was CMV-seropositive. Both conserved end residues are part of each CDR3. D genes are given only for firm matches. A clone size is listed for some rows: how often the clone was seen (once, few, many), or a class if it is expanded.

CDR3 protein,CDR3 DNA,clone size,D gene,CDR3 length,V gene,J gene
CASSLDPLGSEAFF,TGTGCCAGCAGCTTAGATCCATTGGGGTCTGAAGCTTTCTTT,-,-,14,TRBV11-2,TRBJ1-1
CASKVVQGWNEQFF,TGTGCCAGCAAAGTAGTGCAGGGTTGGAATGAGCAGTTCTTC,-,-,14,TRBV27,TRBJ2-1
CASSPGGNSNQPQHF,TGTGCCAGCTCACCAGGCGGGAACAGCAATCAGCCCCAGCATTTT,-,-,15,TRBV18,TRBJ1-5
CASSQTGTSGNTIYF,TGTGCCAGCAGCCAAACGGGCACCTCTGGAAACACCATATATTTT,few,-,15,TRBV3-1/TRBV3-2,TRBJ1-3
CASSELTSGDYEQYF,TGTGCCAGCAGTGAGTTGACTAGCGGTGACTACGAGCAGTACTTC,-,TRBD2,15,TRBV25-1,TRBJ2-7
CASSVNRGPPEAFF,TGTGCCAGCAGTGTGAACAGGGGGCCCCCTGAAGCTTTCTTT,-,TRBD1,14,TRBV2,TRBJ1-1
CASSLEAGAGTQYF,TGTGCCAGCAGCTTAGAAGCGGGAGCAGGTACCCAGTACTTC,-,TRBD2,14,TRBV7-9,TRBJ2-5
CASSEEISGANVLTF,TGTGCCAGCAGTGAAGAGATCTCTGGGGCCAACGTCCTGACTTTC,-,-,15,TRBV2,TRBJ2-6
CASSLQGGSYEQYF,TGTGCCAGCAGCTTACAGGGAGGTTCCTACGAGCAGTACTTC,-,-,14,TRBV7-2,TRBJ2-7
CASRPLALGSLRGQRGTEAFF,TGTGCCAGTAGGCCTCTTGCATTGGGGAGTCTTCGCGGGCAAAGGGGCACTGAAGCTTTCTTT,medium-sized,-,21,TRBV19,TRBJ1-1
CASSLAGASTDTQYF,TGTGCCAGCAGCTTGGCGGGAGCTAGCACAGATACGCAGTATTTT,-,-,15,TRBV5-6,TRBJ2-3
CASSFYRGQTEAFF,TGTGCCAGCAGTTTCTACAGGGGGCAGACTGAAGCTTTCTTT,once,TRBD1,14,TRBV6-5,TRBJ1-1
CASSSLVYEQYF,TGTGCCAGCAGCTCACTGGTCTACGAGCAGTACTTC,-,-,12,TRBV7-9,TRBJ2-7
CASRYSGQPQHF,TGTGCCAGCAGGTATTCCGGGCAGCCCCAGCATTTT,-,-,12,TRBV12-3/TRBV12-4,TRBJ1-5
CASGRGQGIVWSTDTQYF,TGTGCTAGTGGCCGCGGACAGGGAATCGTTTGGAGCACAGATACGCAGTATTTT,-,TRBD1,18,TRBV12-5,TRBJ2-3
CARSGRGATEAFF,TGTGCCAGAAGCGGACGAGGGGCCACTGAAGCTTTCTTT,-,-,13,TRBV7-5,TRBJ1-1
CASRRGVAGNNEQFF,TGTGCCAGCAGGAGGGGGGTAGCGGGAAACAATGAGCAGTTCTTC,-,TRBD2,15,TRBV9,TRBJ2-1
CASSLTGSTGATEAFF,TGTGCCAGCAGCTTAACGGGATCGACAGGGGCCACTGAAGCTTTCTTT,few,TRBD1,16,TRBV5-5,TRBJ1-1
CASSLYGVGSYNEQFF,TGTGCCAGCAGTTTATATGGGGTCGGCTCCTACAATGAGCAGTTCTTC,-,-,16,TRBV27,TRBJ2-1
CASSYSHRGLDGYTF,TGTGCCAGCAGTTACTCCCACAGGGGGCTCGATGGCTACACCTTC,-,TRBD1,15,TRBV6-5,TRBJ1-2
CASSLWGNNEQFF,TGTGCCAGCAGCTTATGGGGTAACAATGAGCAGTTCTTC,-,-,13,TRBV7-2,TRBJ2-1
CASSLGSGEAYNEQFF,TGTGCCAGCAGCTTGGGGTCCGGGGAAGCCTACAATGAGCAGTTCTTC,-,-,16,TRBV7-9,TRBJ2-1
CASQRAEVGNTIYF,TGTGCCAGCCAGCGGGCGGAGGTTGGAAACACCATATATTTT,-,-,14,TRBV18,TRBJ1-3
CAIRSGQGVGDTEAFF,TGTGCCATCAGGTCGGGACAGGGGGTTGGAGACACTGAAGCTTTCTTT,-,TRBD1,16,TRBV10-3,TRBJ1-1
CASSLQAFETQYF,TGTGCCAGCAGCTTACAAGCTTTCGAGACCCAGTACTTC,-,-,13,TRBV7-2,TRBJ2-5
CASSEKAGLSSYNEQFF,TGTGCCAGCAGCGAGAAGGCGGGTCTTAGCTCCTACAATGAGCAGTTCTTC,-,-,17,TRBV7-9,TRBJ2-1
CASILGPRDRGGGYTF,TGTGCCAGCATCCTAGGACCCCGGGACAGGGGGGGTGGCTACACCTTC,-,TRBD1,16,TRBV7-2,TRBJ1-2
CASSLRAPELYF,TGTGCCAGCAGCCTCCGGGCCCCAGAGCTGTATTTT,once,-,12,TRBV3-1/TRBV3-2,TRBJ2-3
CASSFKNQPQHF,TGTGCCAGTAGTTTCAAGAATCAGCCCCAGCATTTT,-,-,12,TRBV19,TRBJ1-5
CASSLGPQTGIHAGNTIYF,TGCGCCAGCAGCTTGGGACCTCAGACAGGGATACATGCTGGAAACACCATATATTTT,-,TRBD1,19,TRBV5-1,TRBJ1-3
CSVVPQRNGYGYTF,TGCAGCGTTGTGCCCCAGCGGAACGGCTATGGCTACACCTTC,once,-,14,TRBV29-1,TRBJ1-2
CASAQQGPEQYF,TGTGCCAGCGCGCAACAGGGTCCCGAGCAGTACTTC,-,-,12,TRBV2,TRBJ2-7
CASSPTGSEGYTF,TGTGCCAGCTCCCCGACAGGGAGCGAGGGCTACACCTTC,-,TRBD1,13,TRBV18,TRBJ1-2
CASSSSSGLAGNNEQFF,TGTGCCAGCAGCTCAAGCTCGGGACTAGCGGGAAACAATGAGCAGTTCTTC,-,TRBD2,17,TRBV7-6,TRBJ2-1
CASSEELQIYGYTF,TGTGCCAGCAGTGAAGAGTTACAGATCTATGGCTACACCTTC,few,-,14,TRBV6-1,TRBJ1-2